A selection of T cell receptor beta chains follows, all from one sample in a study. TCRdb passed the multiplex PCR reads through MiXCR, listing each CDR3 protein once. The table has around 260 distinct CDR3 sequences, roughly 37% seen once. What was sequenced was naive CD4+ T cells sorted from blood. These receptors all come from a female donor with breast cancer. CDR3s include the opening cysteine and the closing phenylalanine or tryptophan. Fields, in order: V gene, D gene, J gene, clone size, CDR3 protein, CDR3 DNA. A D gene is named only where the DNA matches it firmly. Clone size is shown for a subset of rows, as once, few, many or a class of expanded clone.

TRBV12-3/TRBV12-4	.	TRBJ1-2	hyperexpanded	CASSTSGTKGGYTF	TGTGCCAGCAGTACTTCCGGGACAAAGGGCGGCTACACCTTC
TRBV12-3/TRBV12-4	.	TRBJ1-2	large	CASSFPGRPYGYTF	TGTGCCAGCAGTTTTCCGGGACGTCCCTATGGCTACACCTTC
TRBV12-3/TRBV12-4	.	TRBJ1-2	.	CASSFEGWYGYTF	TGTGCCAGCAGTTTCGAGGGGTGGTATGGCTACACCTTC
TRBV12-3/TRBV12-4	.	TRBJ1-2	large	CASTPLGGYTF	TGTGCCAGCACCCCGCTAGGTGGCTACACCTTC
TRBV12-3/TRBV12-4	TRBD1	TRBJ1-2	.	CASSRQGYGYTF	TGTGCCAGCAGCAGACAGGGGTACGGCTACACCTTC
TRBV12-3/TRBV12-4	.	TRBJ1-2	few	CASSPQGNYGYTF	TGTGCCAGCAGTCCACAGGGAAACTATGGCTACACCTTC
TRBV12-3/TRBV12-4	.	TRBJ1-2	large	CASSSRPWGYTF	TGTGCCAGCAGCTCCCGACCCTGGGGCTACACCTTC
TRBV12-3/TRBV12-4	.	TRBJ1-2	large	CASSGLEDYGYTF	TGTGCCAGCAGTGGGCTAGAAGACTATGGCTACACCTTC
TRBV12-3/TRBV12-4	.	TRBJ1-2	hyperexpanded	CASSLASYYGYTF	TGTGCCAGCAGTTTAGCATCTTACTATGGCTACACCTTC
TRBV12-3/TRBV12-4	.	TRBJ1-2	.	CASSPDRSYGYTF	TGTGCCAGCAGCCCCGACAGAAGCTATGGCTACACCTTC
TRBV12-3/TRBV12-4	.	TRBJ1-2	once	CASKRDYGYTF	TGTGCCAGCAAGCGGGACTATGGCTACACCTTC
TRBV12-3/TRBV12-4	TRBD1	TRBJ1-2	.	CASRGQLNYGYTF	TGTGCCAGCAGGGGACAGTTAAACTATGGCTACACCTTC
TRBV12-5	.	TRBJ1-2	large	CASGLGRGYGYTF	TGTGCTAGTGGTTTGGGACGTGGCTATGGCTACACCTTC
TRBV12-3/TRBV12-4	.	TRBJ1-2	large	CASSLAGRLYGYTF	TGTGCCAGCAGTTTAGCGGGGAGACTCTATGGCTACACCTTC
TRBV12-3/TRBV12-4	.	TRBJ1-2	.	CASSPGRDYYTF	TGTGCCAGCAGTCCCGGGAGAGACTACTACACCTTC
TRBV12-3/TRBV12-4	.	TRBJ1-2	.	CASSTTTVNYGYTF	TGTGCCAGCAGTACAACGACAGTGAACTATGGCTACACCTTC
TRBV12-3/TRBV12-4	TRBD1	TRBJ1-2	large	CASRPGTGGYGYTF	TGTGCCAGCAGACCAGGGACAGGTGGCTATGGCTACACCTTC
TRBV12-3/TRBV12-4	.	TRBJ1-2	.	CASSLAGEWGYTF	TGTGCCAGCAGTTTGGCAGGGGAATGGGGCTACACCTTC
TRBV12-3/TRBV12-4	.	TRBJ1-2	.	CASSLGSDYGYTF	TGTGCCAGCAGTTTAGGAAGCGACTATGGCTACACCTTC
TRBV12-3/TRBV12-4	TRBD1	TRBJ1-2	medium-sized	CASSPDRDYGYTF	TGTGCCAGCAGTCCGGACAGGGACTATGGCTACACCTTC
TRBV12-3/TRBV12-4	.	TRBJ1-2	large	CASSLEGARAGYTF	TGTGCCAGCAGTTTAGAAGGTGCCCGGGCTGGCTACACCTTC
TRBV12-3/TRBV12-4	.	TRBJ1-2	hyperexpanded	CASSLGTNYGYTF	TGTGCCAGCAGTTTAGGGACTAACTATGGCTACACCTTC
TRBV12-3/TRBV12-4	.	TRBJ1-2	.	CASSSGTTYGYTF	TGTGCCAGCAGTAGCGGGACAACCTATGGCTACACCTTC
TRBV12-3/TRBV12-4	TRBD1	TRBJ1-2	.	CASRAGTGIYGYTF	TGTGCCAGCAGGGCCGGGACAGGGATATATGGCTACACCTTC
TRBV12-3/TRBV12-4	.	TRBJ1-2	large	CASSLHDNYGYTF	TGTGCCAGCAGCCTTCATGACAACTATGGCTACACCTTC
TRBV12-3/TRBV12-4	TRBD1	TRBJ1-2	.	CASSLRDSYGYTF	TGTGCCAGCAGTTTGCGGGACAGCTATGGCTACACCTTC
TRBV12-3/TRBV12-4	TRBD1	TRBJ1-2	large	CASSLNPGTGLSGYTF	TGTGCCAGCAGTTTAAATCCCGGGACAGGGCTCTCTGGCTACACCTTC
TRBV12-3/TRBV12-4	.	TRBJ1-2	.	CASSLTLDYGYTF	TGTGCCAGCAGTTTAACCTTAGACTATGGCTACACCTTC
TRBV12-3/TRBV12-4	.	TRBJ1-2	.	CASSSAPNYGYTF	TGTGCCAGCAGTTCCGCACCTAACTATGGCTACACCTTC
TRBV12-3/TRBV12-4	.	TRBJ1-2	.	CASSSGTNYGYTF	TGTGCCAGCAGTTCCGGCACTAACTATGGCTACACCTTC
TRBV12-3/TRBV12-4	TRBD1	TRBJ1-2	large	CASTDRGPTFYGYTF	TGTGCCAGCACCGACAGGGGACCGACCTTCTATGGCTACACCTTC
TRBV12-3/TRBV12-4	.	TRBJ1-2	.	CASSRQLDGYTF	TGTGCCAGCAGCCGACAGTTAGATGGCTACACCTTC
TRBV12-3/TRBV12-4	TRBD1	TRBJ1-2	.	CASRLTGVNYGYTF	TGTGCCAGCAGGCTAACAGGGGTAAACTATGGCTACACCTTC
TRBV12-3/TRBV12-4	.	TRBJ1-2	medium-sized	CASSPRGGDYGYTF	TGTGCCAGCAGTCCTCGAGGAGGGGACTATGGCTACACCTTC
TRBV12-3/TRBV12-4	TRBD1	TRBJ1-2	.	CASSGTAVYGYTF	TGTGCCAGCAGCGGGACAGCGGTATATGGCTACACCTTC
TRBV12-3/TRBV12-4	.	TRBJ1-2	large	CASSFGQTYGYTF	TGTGCCAGCAGTTTTGGACAGACCTATGGCTACACCTTC
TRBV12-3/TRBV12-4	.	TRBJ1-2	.	CASRPNREYGYTF	TGTGCCAGCAGGCCGAACAGGGAGTATGGCTACACCTTC
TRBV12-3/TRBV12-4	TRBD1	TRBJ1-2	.	CASRWDRADYGYTF	TGTGCCAGCAGGTGGGACAGGGCAGACTATGGCTACACCTTC
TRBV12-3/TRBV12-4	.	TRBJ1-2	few	CASRFRVYYGYTF	TGTGCCAGCAGGTTCAGAGTCTACTATGGCTACACCTTC
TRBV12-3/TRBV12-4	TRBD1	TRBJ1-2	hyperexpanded	CASSPGQGNYGYTF	TGTGCCAGCAGTCCGGGACAGGGGAACTATGGCTACACCTTC
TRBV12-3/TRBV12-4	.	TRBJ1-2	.	CASSLDRSYGYTF	TGTGCCAGCAGTCTCGACAGGTCCTATGGCTACACCTTC
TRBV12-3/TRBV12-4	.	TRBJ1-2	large	CASLDRGDYGYTF	TGTGCCAGCCTAGACCGGGGTGACTATGGCTACACCTTC
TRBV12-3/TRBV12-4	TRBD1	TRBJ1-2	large	CASSGTGEHGYTF	TGTGCCAGCAGCGGGACAGGGGAGCATGGCTACACCTTC
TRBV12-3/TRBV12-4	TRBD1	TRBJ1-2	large	CASSSGDGQGNYGYTF	TGTGCCAGCAGTTCCGGGGATGGACAGGGGAACTATGGCTACACCTTC
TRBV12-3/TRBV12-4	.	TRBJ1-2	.	CASIRGDYGYTF	TGTGCCAGCATCAGGGGTGACTATGGCTACACCTTC
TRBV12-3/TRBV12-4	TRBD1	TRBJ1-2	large	CASSYWDRADGYTF	TGTGCCAGCAGTTATTGGGACAGGGCGGATGGCTACACCTTC
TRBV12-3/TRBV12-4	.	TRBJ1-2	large	CASNPSSGTSYGYTF	TGTGCCAGCAATCCTTCATCCGGTACATCCTATGGCTACACCTTC
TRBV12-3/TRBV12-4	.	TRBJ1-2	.	CASIGQQGYGYTF	TGTGCCAGCATCGGTCAGCAGGGCTATGGCTACACCTTC
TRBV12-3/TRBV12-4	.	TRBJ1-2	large	CASSSGGDGYTF	TGTGCCAGCAGTTCAGGCGGCGATGGCTACACCTTC
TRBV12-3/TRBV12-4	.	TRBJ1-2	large	CASSEQRGGYYGYTF	TGTGCCAGCAGCGAACAGAGGGGAGGGTACTATGGCTACACCTTC
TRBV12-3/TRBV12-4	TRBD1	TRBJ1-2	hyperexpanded	CASKRDSYGYTF	TGTGCCAGCAAGCGGGACAGCTATGGCTACACCTTC
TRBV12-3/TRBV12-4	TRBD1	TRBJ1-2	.	CASSSYGTAYGYTF	TGTGCCAGCAGTTCCTACGGGACAGCTTATGGCTACACCTTC
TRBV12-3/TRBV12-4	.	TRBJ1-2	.	CASSSQAAYGYTF	TGTGCCAGCAGCTCGCAAGCAGCGTATGGCTACACCTTC
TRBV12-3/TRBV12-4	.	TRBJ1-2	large	CASSLGQTYGYTF	TGTGCCAGCAGTTTAGGGCAGACTTATGGCTACACCTTC
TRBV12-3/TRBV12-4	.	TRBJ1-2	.	CASSLSGAGYGYTF	TGTGCCAGCAGTTTATCAGGAGCTGGCTATGGCTACACCTTC